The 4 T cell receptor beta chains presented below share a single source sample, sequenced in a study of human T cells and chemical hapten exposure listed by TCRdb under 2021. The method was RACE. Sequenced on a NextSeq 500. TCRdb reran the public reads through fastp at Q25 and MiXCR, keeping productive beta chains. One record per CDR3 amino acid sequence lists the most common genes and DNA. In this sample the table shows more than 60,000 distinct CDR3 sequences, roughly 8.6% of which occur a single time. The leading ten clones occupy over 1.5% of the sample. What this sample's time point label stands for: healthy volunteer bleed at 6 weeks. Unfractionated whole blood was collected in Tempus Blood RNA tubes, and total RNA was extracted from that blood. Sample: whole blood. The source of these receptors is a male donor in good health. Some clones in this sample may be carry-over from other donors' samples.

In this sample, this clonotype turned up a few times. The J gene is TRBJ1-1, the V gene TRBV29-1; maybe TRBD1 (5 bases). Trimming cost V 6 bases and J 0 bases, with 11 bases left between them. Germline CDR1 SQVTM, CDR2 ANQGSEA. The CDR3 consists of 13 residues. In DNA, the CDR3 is TGCAGCGTCTACAGGAAACTGAACACTGAAGCTTTCTTT. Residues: CSVYRKLNTEAFF.

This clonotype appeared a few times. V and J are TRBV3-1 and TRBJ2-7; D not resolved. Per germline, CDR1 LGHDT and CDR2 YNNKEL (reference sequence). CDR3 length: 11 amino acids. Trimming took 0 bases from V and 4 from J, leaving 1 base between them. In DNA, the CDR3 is TGTGCCAGCAGCCAAGAGTACGAGCAGTACTTC. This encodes CASSQEYEQYF.

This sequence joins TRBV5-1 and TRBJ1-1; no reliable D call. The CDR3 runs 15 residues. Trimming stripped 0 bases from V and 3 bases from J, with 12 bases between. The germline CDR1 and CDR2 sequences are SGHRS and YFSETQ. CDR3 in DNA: TGCGCCAGCAGCTTGGCCGGGATTGGAGACACTGAAGCTTTCTTT. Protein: CASSLAGIGDTEAFF.

CDR3 in DNA: TGTGCCAGCAGTTACCAGGGGGTGGGAACCGGGGAGCTGTTTTTT. Translating it yields CASSYQGVGTGELFF. The gene calls are TRBV6-5 and TRBJ2-2, with TRBD1 matching over 7 bases. CDR3 length equals 15 residues. V lost 2 bases, J lost 5 bases, and 5 bases stayed unmatched. CDR1 and CDR2 from the germline V gene are MNHEY and SVGAGI.